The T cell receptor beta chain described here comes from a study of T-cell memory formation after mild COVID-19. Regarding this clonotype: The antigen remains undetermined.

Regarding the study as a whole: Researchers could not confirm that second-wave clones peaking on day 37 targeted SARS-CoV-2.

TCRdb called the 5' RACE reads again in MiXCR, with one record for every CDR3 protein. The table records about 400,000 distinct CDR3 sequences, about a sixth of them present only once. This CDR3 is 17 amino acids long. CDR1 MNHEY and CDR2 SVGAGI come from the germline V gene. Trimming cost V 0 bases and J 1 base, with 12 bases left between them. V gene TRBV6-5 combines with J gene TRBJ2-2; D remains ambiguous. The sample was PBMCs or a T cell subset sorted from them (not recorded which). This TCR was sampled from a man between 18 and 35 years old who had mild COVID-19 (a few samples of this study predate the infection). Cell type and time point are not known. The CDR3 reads CASSYSGWQLNTGELFF. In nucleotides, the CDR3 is TGTGCCAGCAGTTACTCCGGGTGGCAGCTGAACACCGGGGAGCTGTTTTTT.